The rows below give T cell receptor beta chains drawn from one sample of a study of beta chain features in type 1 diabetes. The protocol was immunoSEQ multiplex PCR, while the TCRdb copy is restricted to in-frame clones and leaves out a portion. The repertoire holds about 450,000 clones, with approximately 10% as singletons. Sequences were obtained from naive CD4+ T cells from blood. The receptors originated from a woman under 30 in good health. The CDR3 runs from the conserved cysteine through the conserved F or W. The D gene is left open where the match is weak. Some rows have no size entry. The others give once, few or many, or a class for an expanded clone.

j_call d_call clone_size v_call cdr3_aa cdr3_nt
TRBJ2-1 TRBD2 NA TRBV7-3 CASSLVAGPYNEQFF TGTGCCAGCAGCTTGGTAGCGGGCCCTTACAATGAGCAGTTCTTC
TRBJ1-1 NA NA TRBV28 CASTVNTEAFF TGTGCCTCGACAGTGAACACTGAAGCTTTCTTT
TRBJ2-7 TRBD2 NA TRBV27 CASSPDPPKGLAGEQYF TGTGCCAGCAGCCCTGATCCACCCAAAGGACTAGCGGGCGAGCAGTACTTC
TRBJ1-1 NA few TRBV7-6 CASSAGLRNTEAFF TGTGCCAGCAGCGCGGGACTCAGAAACACTGAAGCTTTCTTT
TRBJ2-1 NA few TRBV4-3 CASSQDHPLTGKLSNEQFF TGCGCCAGCAGCCAAGATCACCCCCTTACAGGGAAGTTAAGCAATGAGCAGTTCTTC
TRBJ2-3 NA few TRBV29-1 CSVDVGAVDTQYF TGCAGCGTTGATGTGGGGGCGGTGGATACGCAGTATTTT
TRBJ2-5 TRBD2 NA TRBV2 CASAGLAGKETQYF TGTGCCAGTGCGGGACTAGCGGGAAAAGAGACCCAGTACTTC
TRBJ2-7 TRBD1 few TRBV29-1 CSVARQGLAYEQYF TGCAGCGTTGCCAGACAGGGTCTCGCCTACGAGCAGTACTTC
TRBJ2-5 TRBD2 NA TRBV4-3 CASSLRSGLEKETQYF TGCGCCAGCAGCCTTCGATCGGGACTAGAGAAAGAGACCCAGTACTTC
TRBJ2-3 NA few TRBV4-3 CASSQARGSDTQYF TGCGCCAGCAGCCAAGCGCGGGGTTCAGATACGCAGTATTTT
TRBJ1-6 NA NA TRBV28 CASSPPSGPLNSPLHF TGTGCCAGCAGTCCCCCCTCGGGACCGCTAAATTCACCCCTCCACTTT
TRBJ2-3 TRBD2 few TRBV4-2 CASSPGRETDTQYF TGTGCCAGCAGCCCCGGGCGGGAGACAGATACGCAGTATTTT
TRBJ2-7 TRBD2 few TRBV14 CASSQGTSGRKQYF TGTGCCAGCAGCCAAGGCACTAGCGGGAGAAAGCAGTACTTC
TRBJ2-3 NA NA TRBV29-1 CSVARAAGDTDTQYF TGCAGCGTTGCGAGGGCGGCCGGAGACACAGATACGCAGTATTTT
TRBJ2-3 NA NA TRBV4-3 CASSLRLADTQYF TGCGCCAGCAGCCTTAGGTTGGCAGATACGCAGTATTTT
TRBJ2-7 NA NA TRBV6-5 CASRDGNSYEQYF TGTGCCAGCAGAGACGGTAACTCCTACGAGCAGTACTTC
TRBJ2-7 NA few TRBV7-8 CASSLYGGSYEQYF TGTGCCAGCAGCTTATACGGGGGCTCCTACGAGCAGTACTTC
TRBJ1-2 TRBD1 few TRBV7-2 CASRSGQAYGYTF TGTGCCAGCAGATCCGGACAGGCCTATGGCTACACCTTC
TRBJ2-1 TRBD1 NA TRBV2 CASSPRTGREFF TGTGCCAGCAGTCCCCGGACAGGCAGAGAGTTCTTC
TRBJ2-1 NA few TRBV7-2 CASSLGPGDNEQFF TGTGCCAGCAGCTTAGGACCGGGGGACAATGAGCAGTTCTTC
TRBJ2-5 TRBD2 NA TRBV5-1 CASRGLAGKETQYF TGCGCCAGCAGGGGACTAGCGGGGAAAGAGACCCAGTACTTC